The 8 T cell receptor beta chains listed next were all sequenced from one sample in a study of blood T cell repertoires in COVID-19. Clones were read by immunoSEQ multiplex PCR, and TCRdb kept only the in-frame ones, dropping some. Counted here are hundreds of thousands of clones, 70% to 90% occurring once; the ten biggest clones make up around 9.5%. Sequencing was done on a sample of PBMCs or T cells enriched from blood (not recorded which). These receptor sequences come from a woman aged 40 to 55 who had recovered from COVID-19.

This clone came up once. The chain combines TRBV7-2 with TRBJ1-5; 7 bases line up with TRBD1. Germline CDR1 is SGHTA and CDR2 is FQGNSA. V was pared by 3 bases and J by 5 bases, with 4 bases of the junction left unmatched. This CDR3 has 14 amino acids. The CDR3 coding sequence is TGTGCCAGCAGCTTGAGACAGGGTGATCAGCCCCAGCATTTT. It specifies CASSLRQGDQPQHF.

The table lists this clone with a few counts. Here the CDR3 DNA reads TGTGCCAGCAGCGTATCGCGGGGGGACCTCACAGATACGCAGTATTTT. Its protein is CASSVSRGDLTDTQYF. The chain recombines TRBV11-3 with TRBJ2-3, with 8 bases matching TRBD2. The junction had 9 bases not matched to a gene; V was cut back by 5 bases and J by 2 bases. The CDR3 contains 16 residues. Per germline, CDR1 SGHNT and CDR2 YENEEA.

The rearrangement joins TRBV6-5 to TRBJ1-5; tentatively, D is TRBD1 (6 bases). Trimming left V 6 bases short and J 3 bases short, with 9 bases between. Per germline, CDR1 MNHEY and CDR2 SVGAGI. The CDR3 is made up of 13 amino acids. The CDR3: CASRRQDNQPQHF. Written as DNA, the CDR3 is TGTGCCAGCAGGAGACAGGACAATCAGCCCCAGCATTTT.

The CDR3 sequence: CAWHATGEQFF. DNA of the CDR3: TGTGCCTGGCACGCCACCGGTGAGCAGTTCTTC. The rearrangement links TRBV30 to TRBJ2-1; D unclear. The germline V and J ends were trimmed by 5 bases and 9 bases, with 11 bases remaining between them. Germline CDR1 and CDR2: GTSNPN and SVGIG (reference sequence). This CDR3 has 11 residues.

Only a few counts were recorded for this clone. V and J are TRBV24-1 and TRBJ1-1; D is unclear. Between the trimmed V and J ends, which lost 4 bases and 6 bases, there was a span of 11 bases. There are 13 residues in the CDR3. The germline CDR1 and CDR2 sequences are KGHDR and SFDVKD. CDR3 sequence: CATSEPGSAEAFF. DNA for the CDR3: TGTGCCACCAGTGAACCCGGGTCGGCTGAAGCTTTCTTT.

The CDR3 nucleotides are TGTGCCAGCAGCCAAGATGGGCTTGGCGAAAAACTGTTTTTT. Its protein is CASSQDGLGEKLFF. This chain connects TRBV14 to TRBJ1-4; D is unresolved. The CDR3 runs 14 residues. V dropped 0 bases and J dropped 8 bases, with 10 bases sitting between them. Germline values: CDR1 SGHDN, CDR2 FVKESK.

The chain employs TRBV2 and TRBJ2-1, with a weak D call TRBD2 (7 bases). V shed 5 bases and J shed 0 bases, with 11 bases lying between them. There are 15 residues in the CDR3. Germline V gene sequence: CDR1 SNHLY, CDR2 FYNNEI. CDR3 region: CASSSGGSSYNEQFF. As DNA, the CDR3 is TGTGCCAGCAGTTCGGGGGGCAGCTCCTACAATGAGCAGTTCTTC.

This sequence joins TRBV7-2 and TRBJ2-3, with a weak D call TRBD2 (6 bases). CDR1 and CDR2 from the germline V gene are SGHTA and FQGNSA. The CDR3 is made up of 15 amino acids. V was trimmed by 6 bases and J by 6 bases, leaving 19 bases between them. CDR3 DNA sequence: TGTGCCAGCAGTGGTAGCGGTATTCGGATCGATACGCAGTATTTT. It is translated as CASSGSGIRIDTQYF.